What follows is one T cell receptor beta chain and its context. This entry belongs to a study of technical replicates of blood from a few donors. Assay used: immunoSEQ multiplex PCR; TCRdb lists only in-frame clones, some missing. The data contain about 59,000 clones, around 93% of them singletons. V was cut by 8 bases and J by 5 bases, with 9 bases left in between. The CDR3 length is 11 residues. The germline V gene has CDR1 SGHTA and CDR2 FQGNSA. The sample comprised PBMCs. V gene TRBV7-2 combines with J gene TRBJ1-2; D gene uncertain. The receptor was derived from a human donor in good health. Some clones in this sample may be carry-over from other donors' samples. In nucleotides, the CDR3 is TGTGCCAGCGGATCGGGTTATGGCTACACCTTC. Its protein product is CASGSGYGYTF.